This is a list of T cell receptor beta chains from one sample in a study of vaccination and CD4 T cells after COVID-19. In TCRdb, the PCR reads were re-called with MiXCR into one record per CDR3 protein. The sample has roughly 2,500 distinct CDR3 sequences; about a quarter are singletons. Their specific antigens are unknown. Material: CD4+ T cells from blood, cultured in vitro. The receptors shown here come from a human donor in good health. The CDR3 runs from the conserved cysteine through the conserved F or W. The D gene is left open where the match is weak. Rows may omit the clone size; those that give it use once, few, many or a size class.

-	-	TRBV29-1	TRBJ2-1	CSAANGLSNEQFF	TGCAGCGCGGCTAACGGACTTTCCAATGAGCAGTTCTTC
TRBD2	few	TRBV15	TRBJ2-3	CATRSFWAGGRTDTQYF	TGTGCCACCAGAAGTTTCTGGGCGGGAGGGCGGACAGATACGCAGTATTTT
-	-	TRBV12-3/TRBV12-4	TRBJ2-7	CASTARSTGSEQYF	TGTGCCAGCACCGCGCGATCGACAGGTTCGGAGCAGTACTTC
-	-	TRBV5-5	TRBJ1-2	CASSFGNRAYGYTF	TGTGCCAGCAGCTTCGGGAACAGGGCCTATGGCTACACCTTC
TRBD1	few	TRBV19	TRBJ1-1	CASSPPRDRGFTEAFF	TGTGCCAGTAGCCCCCCCCGGGACAGGGGGTTCACTGAAGCTTTCTTT
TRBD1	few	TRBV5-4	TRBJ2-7	CASSGQGHEQYF	TGTGCCAGCAGCGGACAGGGTCACGAGCAGTACTTC
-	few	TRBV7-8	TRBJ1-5	CASSLSRTVSNQPQHF	TGTGCCAGCAGCTTAAGTAGAACAGTTAGCAATCAGCCCCAGCATTTT
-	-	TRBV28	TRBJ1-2	CASSPPGGNYGYTF	TGTGCCAGCAGTCCCCCGGGGGGTAACTATGGCTACACCTTC
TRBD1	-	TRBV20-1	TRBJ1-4	CSAGGQGPSPRVLFF	TGCAGTGCTGGCGGACAGGGGCCTTCCCCGCGTGTACTGTTTTTT
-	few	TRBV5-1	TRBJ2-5	CASRLGGAPGKETQYF	TGCGCCAGCCGCCTGGGCGGGGCTCCTGGCAAAGAGACCCAGTACTTC
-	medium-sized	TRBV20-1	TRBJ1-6	CSARDKSSYNSPLHF	TGCAGTGCTAGAGATAAGAGCTCCTATAATTCACCCCTCCACTTT
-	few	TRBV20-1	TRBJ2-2	CSARRAVANTGELFF	TGCAGTGCTAGACGGGCGGTGGCGAACACCGGGGAGCTGTTTTTT
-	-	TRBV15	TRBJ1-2	CATSAGKLNYGYTF	TGTGCCACCAGCGCCGGGAAGCTTAACTATGGCTACACCTTC
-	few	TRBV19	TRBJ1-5	CASRKIGDSNQPQHF	TGTGCCAGTCGTAAGATTGGAGATAGCAATCAGCCCCAGCATTTT
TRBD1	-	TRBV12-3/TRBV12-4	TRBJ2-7	CASSLRQGEQYF	TGTGCCAGCAGCCTGAGACAGGGAGAGCAGTACTTC
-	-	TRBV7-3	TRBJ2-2	CASSPRGARTGELFF	TGTGCCAGCAGCCCCCGGGGGGCGCGGACCGGGGAGCTGTTTTTT
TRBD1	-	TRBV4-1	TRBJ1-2	CASSQDPGGSYGYTF	TGCGCCAGCAGCCAAGATCCAGGGGGCAGCTATGGCTACACCTTC
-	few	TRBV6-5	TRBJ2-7	CASSWGTGANF	-
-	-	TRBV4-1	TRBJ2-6	CASSQDRFQSSGANVLTF	TGCGCCAGCAGCCAAGATCGGTTCCAGTCCTCTGGGGCCAACGTCCTGACTTTC
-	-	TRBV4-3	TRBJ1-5	CASSQDRVGGGNQPQHF	TGCGCCAGCAGCCAAGACCGGGTAGGGGGTGGCAATCAGCCCCAGCATTTT
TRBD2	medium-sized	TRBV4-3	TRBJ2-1	CASSQDSGGGAYNEQFF	TGCGCCAGCAGCCAAGATTCGGGCGGGGGGGCCTACAATGAGCAGTTCTTC
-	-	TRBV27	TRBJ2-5	CASSLFAPATGQETQYF	TGTGCCAGCAGTTTATTCGCCCCTGCGACAGGACAAGAGACCCAGTACTTC
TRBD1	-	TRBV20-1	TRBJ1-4	CSAPDRAGKLFF	TGCAGTGCCCCGGACAGGGCCGGAAAACTGTTTTTT
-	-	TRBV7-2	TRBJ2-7	CASRRGGTDYEQYF	TGTGCCAGCAGGCGGGGCGGGACGGACTACGAGCAGTACTTC
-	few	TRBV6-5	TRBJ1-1	CASSYSLGGTEAFF	TGTGCCAGCAGTTACTCTTTAGGGGGCACTGAAGCTTTCTTT
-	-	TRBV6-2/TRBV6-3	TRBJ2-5	CASRKPGNLQETQYF	TGTGCCAGCAGAAAACCGGGAAATCTCCAAGAGACCCAGTACTTC
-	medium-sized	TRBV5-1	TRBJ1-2	CASSAGGSANYGYTF	TGCGCCAGCAGCGCGGGGGGCTCAGCTAACTATGGCTACACCTTC
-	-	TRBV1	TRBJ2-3	CTSPKAREWTDTQYF	TGCACCAGTCCAAAGGCTCGGGAATGGACAGATACGCAGTATTTT
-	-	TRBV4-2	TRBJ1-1	CASSRETAGNTEAFF	TGTGCCAGCAGCCGAGAAACAGCGGGGAACACTGAAGCTTTCTTT
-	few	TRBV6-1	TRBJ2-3	CATQYSTDTQYF	TGTGCCACCCAGTATAGCACAGATACGCAGTATTTT
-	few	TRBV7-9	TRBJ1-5	CATGKYSLSNQPQHF	TGTGCCACCGGAAAATACTCACTAAGCAATCAGCCCCAGCATTTT
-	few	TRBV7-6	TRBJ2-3	CASSFSGSTDTQYF	TGTGCCAGCAGCTTTAGCGGTAGCACAGATACGCAGTATTTT
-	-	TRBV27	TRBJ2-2	CASSPASRLNTGELFF	TGTGCCAGCAGTCCAGCTAGCAGACTAAACACCGGGGAGCTGTTTTTT
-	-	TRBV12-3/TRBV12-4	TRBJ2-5	CASSRETQYF	TGTGCCAGCAGTAGAGAGACCCAGTACTTC
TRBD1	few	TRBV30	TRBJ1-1	CAWRGGQGSTEAFF	TGTGCCTGGAGGGGGGGACAGGGGTCCACTGAAGCTTTCTTT
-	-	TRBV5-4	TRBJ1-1	CASSLDQGSTEAFF	TGTGCCAGCAGCTTGGACCAGGGTAGCACTGAAGCTTTCTTT
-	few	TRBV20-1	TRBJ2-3	CRPGGPADTQYF	TGCAGGCCCGGGGGGCCCGCAGATACGCAGTATTTT
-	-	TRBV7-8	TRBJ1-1	CASSYRDGTPDAFF	TGTGCCAGCAGCTACAGGGACGGGACTCCGGATGCTTTCTTT
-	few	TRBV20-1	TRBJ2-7	CSAKGSGEAYEQYF	TGCAGTGCTAAGGGGTCAGGGGAAGCCTACGAGCAGTACTTC